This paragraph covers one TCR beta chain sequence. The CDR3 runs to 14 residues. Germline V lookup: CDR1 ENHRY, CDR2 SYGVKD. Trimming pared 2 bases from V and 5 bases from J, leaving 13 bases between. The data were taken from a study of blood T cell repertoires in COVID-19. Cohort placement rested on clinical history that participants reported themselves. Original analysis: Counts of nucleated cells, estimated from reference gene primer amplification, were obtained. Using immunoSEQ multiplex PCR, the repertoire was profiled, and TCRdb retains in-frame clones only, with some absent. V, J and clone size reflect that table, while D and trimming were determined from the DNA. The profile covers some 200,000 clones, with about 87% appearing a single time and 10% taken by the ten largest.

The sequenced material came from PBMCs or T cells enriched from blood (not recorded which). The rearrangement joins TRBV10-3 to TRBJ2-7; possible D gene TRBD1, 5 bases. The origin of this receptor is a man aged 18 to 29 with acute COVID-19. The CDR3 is CAISEALVGDEQYF. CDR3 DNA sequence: TGTGCCATCAGTGAGGCCCTCGTAGGGGACGAGCAGTACTTC.